The clone carrying this T cell receptor (beta chain) was detected only a few times. Germline V gene lookup returns CDR1 SGHTA and CDR2 FQGNSA. This CDR3 spans 12 amino acids. Trimming removed 0 bases from V and 3 bases from J, with 2 bases in between. The data stem from a study of blood T cells in healthy people across ages. Combining a sample-barcoded 5' primer with a J-beta primer mix, a second PCR ran for roughly 7 to 12 cycles. TCRdb used MiXCR to reprocess the 5' RACE reads, holding one entry per CDR3 protein. Counted here are 700,000 to 1,000,000 distinct CDR3 sequences, 44% occurring once; the ten biggest clones make up 15% to 25%.

This receptor was taken from a man aged 55-75 years in good health. The chain joins TRBV7-2 to TRBJ1-2; D remains ambiguous. Material: blood. The CDR3 reads CASSLAHYGYTF. The DNA for the CDR3 is TGTGCCAGCAGCTTAGCCCACTATGGCTACACCTTC. The full variable domain, in which reference TRBV7-2 and TRBJ1-2 provide the parts outside the CDR3, is GAGVSQSPSNKVTEKGKDVELRCDPISGHTALYWYRQSLGQGLEFLIYFQGNSAPDKSGLPSDRFSAERTGGSVSTLTIQRTQQEDSAVYLCASSLAHYGYTFGSGTRLTVV.